One sample yielded the 30 T cell receptor beta chains listed below, sequenced in a study of T cell repertoires in cytomegalovirus infection. One entry per CDR3 protein results from TCRdb running MiXCR on the reads. The repertoire holds approximately 1,000,000 distinct CDR3 sequences, roughly 31% seen once, with around an eighth in the top ten. No antigen has been identified for these receptors. The specimen comprised cultured CD8+ T cells from PBMCs, sampled from culture after CMV antigen stimulation. The source is a human donor in good health (CMV status not recorded). Some clones in this sample may be carry-over from other donors' samples.

This sequence joins TRBV6-5 and TRBJ2-5; TRBD1 agrees at 11 bases. Germline trimming cut 6 bases from V and 0 bases from J; bases unmatched to any gene: 6. The CDR3 consists of 16 residues. Germline V gene lookup returns CDR1 MNHEY and CDR2 SVGAGI. CDR3 residues: CASRTRDRGYQETQYF. Written as DNA, the CDR3 is TGTGCCAGCAGAACCCGGGACAGGGGGTACCAAGAGACCCAGTACTTC.

Details on this clonotype: This may stem from a read error, because a much larger clone lies one nucleotide away. The chain combines TRBV7-6 with TRBJ2-3, with a tentative D call TRBD2 (5 bases). Germline V gene sequence: CDR1 SGHVS, CDR2 FNYEAQ. Trimming took off 2 bases at V and 5 bases at J, with 20 bases between the two ends. The CDR3 runs 17 residues. CDR3 DNA: TGTGCCAGCAGCTTAACGGACTCCCAGGAGTGGGAAGATACGCAGTATTTT. It encodes CASSLTDSQEWEDTQYF.

This clonotype was recorded at least ten times. CDR3 in amino acids: CASSPAGGAYGYTF. CDR3 DNA: TGCGCCAGCAGCCCGGCAGGAGGGGCGTATGGCTACACCTTC. The chain carries TRBV5-1 and TRBJ1-2; possibly TRBD1 for D (5 bases). This CDR3 comprises 14 residues. Germline V CDR1 and CDR2: SGHRS, YFSETQ. V shed 4 bases and J shed 5 bases, with 15 bases lying between them.

Ten or more counts support this clonotype. The chain joins TRBV7-8 to TRBJ2-7; the match to TRBD2 covers 8 bases. Looked up from germline, CDR1 is SGHVS and CDR2 is FQNEAQ. The CDR3 sequence is 16 residues long. Trimming at V came to 1 base and at J to 1 base, leaving 6 bases not matched to a gene. CDR3 DNA sequence: TGTGCCAGCAGCTTAGTGGTTACTAGCGGATCCTACGAGCAGTACTTC. Amino acids: CASSLVVTSGSYEQYF.

A single count supports this clonotype. With a much larger clone just one base away, this may be a read error. The V gene is TRBV7-2, the J gene TRBJ1-6, with unresolved D. Germline lookup yields CDR1 SGHTA and CDR2 FQGNSA. The CDR3 is 15 residues long. Written as DNA, the CDR3 is TGTGCCAGCAGCTCGGGGAGCTCCTATAATTCACCCCCCCACTTT. Protein product: CASSSGSSYNSPPHF.

V and J are TRBV5-1 and TRBJ1-3; D possibly corresponds to TRBD1 (5 bases). The CDR3 spans 18 residues. V was pared by 4 bases and J by 3 bases, with 23 bases between. CDR1 is SGHRS, CDR2 YFSETQ, per germline. For the CDR3, the DNA is TGCGCCAGCAGCGATAACGGGGACCCATCTTTCTTTGGAAACACCATATATTTT. Protein product: CASSDNGDPSFFGNTIYF.

The chain employs TRBV6-6 and TRBJ1-5, with a tentative D call TRBD1 (5 bases). This CDR3 has 15 residues. V dropped 3 bases and J dropped 2 bases, with 11 bases sitting between them. Germline CDR1 and CDR2: MNHNY and SVGAGI (reference sequence). CDR3 in DNA: TGTGCCAGCAGTTATCCCGACAGAGGCAATCAGCCCCAGCATTTT. Its protein product is CASSYPDRGNQPQHF.

The chain combines TRBV10-3 with TRBJ2-7; a possible D gene is TRBD1 (6 bases). Trimming stripped 6 bases from V and 6 bases from J, with 18 bases between. Per germline, CDR1 ENHRY and CDR2 SYGVKD. There are 14 residues in the CDR3. In nucleotides, the CDR3 is TGTGCCATCAGCTCAGTGGGGGCTCCGGGCGAGCAGTACTTC. It codes for CAISSVGAPGEQYF.

The gene calls are TRBV12-3 or TRBV12-4 and TRBJ2-1; 8 positions match TRBD2. Trimming at V came to 8 bases and at J to 0 bases, leaving 9 bases not matched to a gene. This CDR3 region has 16 residues. For the CDR3, the DNA is TGTGCCAGCGTAGCGGGACACCTGAGCTCCTACAATGAGCAGTTCTTC. The encoded protein is CASVAGHLSSYNEQFF.

V and J are TRBV6-6 and TRBJ2-7; 7 bases align to TRBD2. Germline CDR1 is MNHNY and CDR2 is SVGAGI (reference sequence). CDR3 length equals 13 residues. V lost 0 bases, J lost 7 bases, and 3 bases stayed unmatched. CDR3 region: CASSYSGGSEQYV. In DNA, the CDR3 is TGTGCCAGCAGTTACTCGGGGGGGAGTGAGCAGTACGTC.

This clonotype was counted once. The chain employs TRBV18 and TRBJ2-1, with D hard to call. The CDR3 has 12 amino acids. V was clipped by 0 bases and J by 13 bases, with 10 bases between them. Germline assignment: CDR1 KGHSH and CDR2 LQKENI. The CDR3 loop reads CASSPPGNDQFF. The DNA of the CDR3 is TGTGCCAGCTCACCACCGGGCAACGACCAGTTCTTC.

This clonotype was counted between two and nine times. The chain uses TRBV7-9 and TRBJ2-7, with a tentative D call TRBD2 (6 bases). CDR1 SEHNR and CDR2 FQNEAQ come from the germline V gene (reference sequence). Between the trimmed V and J ends, which lost 9 bases and 0 bases, there was a span of 24 bases. The CDR3 has 17 amino acids. The CDR3 spells CARTPGGVPTSSYEQYV. In DNA form, the CDR3 reads TGTGCCAGGACACCCGGAGGGGTCCCGACCAGCTCCTACGAGCAGTACGTC.

This clonotype was seen more than once but under ten times. The chain employs TRBV29-1 and TRBJ2-2; D gene uncertain. Trimming removed 4 bases from V and 0 bases from J, with 6 bases in between. The germline gives CDR1 SQVTM, CDR2 ANQGSEA. CDR3 length: 13 amino acids. The CDR3 bases are TGCAGCGTTGGACGCCCGAACACCGGGGAGCTGTTTTTT. It specifies CSVGRPNTGELFF.

This clonotype was seen more than once but under ten times. V is TRBV6-2 or TRBV6-3 and J is TRBJ2-7; D is undetermined. Trimming took 5 bases from V and 7 from J, leaving 12 bases between them. Germline CDR1 is MNHEY and CDR2 is SVGEGT. The CDR3 is 12 residues long. CDR3 sequence: CASSPSSWEQYV. The CDR3 DNA follows: TGTGCCAGCAGTCCCTCGTCGTGGGAGCAGTACGTC.

The chain employs TRBV4-1 and TRBJ1-2; D is ambiguous. CDR1 MGHRA and CDR2 YSYEKL come from the germline V gene. V was clipped by 0 bases and J by 4 bases, with 18 bases between them. The CDR3 totals 17 residues. Written as DNA, the CDR3 is TGCGCCAGCAGCCAAGAGGACCGATCTTATGTCCCCTATGGCTACACCTTC. This translates into CASSQEDRSYVPYGYTF.

This clonotype was detected only a few times. V usage is TRBV12-3 or TRBV12-4 and J usage is TRBJ2-3; D is unclear. The CDR3 loop spans 13 amino acids. Trimming shortened V by 3 bases and J by 4 bases, and 8 bases separated the two germline ends. The CDR3 bases are TGTGCCAGCAGTTTGGTGACCTCAGATACGCAGTATTTT. This codes for CASSLVTSDTQYF.

CDR3 DNA sequence: TGTGCCAGCAGTTTCGCGACAGAAAACAATCAGCCCCAGCATTTT. Protein: CASSFATENNQPQHF. The rearrangement joins TRBV28 to TRBJ1-5; tentative D call: TRBD1 (5 bases). The V end lost 3 bases, the J end lost 3 bases, and 12 bases lay between the germline ends. Germline CDR1 is MDHEN and CDR2 is SYDVKM. CDR3 length equals 15 residues.

The CDR3 region is CASSPGLAGKSSYNEQFF. Written as DNA, the CDR3 is TGTGCCAGCAGTCCCGGACTAGCGGGGAAAAGCTCCTACAATGAGCAGTTCTTC. V and J are TRBV6-1 and TRBJ2-1; 12 bases map to TRBD2. V was clipped by 5 bases and J by 0 bases; unmatched bases: 8. The germline CDR1 and CDR2 sequences are MNHNS and SASEGT. The CDR3 sequence is 18 residues long.

This chain connects TRBV7-8 to TRBJ2-4; TRBD2 might be the D (6 bases). This CDR3 is 13 amino acids long. In germline, CDR1 is SGHVS, CDR2 FQNEAQ. V was pared by 9 bases and J by 2 bases, with 11 bases between. For the CDR3, the DNA is TGTGCCAGTGGGACTGTTTCCAAAAACATTCAGTACTTC. Translation gives CASGTVSKNIQYF.

This chain joins TRBV7-4 and TRBJ2-1; the match to TRBD2 covers 13 bases. J gave up 9 bases and V 6 bases, and 8 bases lay outside the gene matches. The CDR3 totals 15 residues. Per germline, CDR1 SGHVT and CDR2 SQSDAQ. CDR3 sequence (DNA): TGTGCCAGCAGTCGACTAGCGGGGGGCCTCGGTGAGCAGTTCTTC. Protein product: CASSRLAGGLGEQFF. Together with reference TRBV7-4 and TRBJ2-1, the CDR3 gives the full variable domain: GAGVSQSPRYKVAKRGRDVALRCDSISGHVTLYWYRQTLGQGSEVLTYSQSDAQRDKSGRPSGRFSAERPERSVSTLKIQRTEQGDSAVYLCASSRLAGGLGEQFFGPGTRLTVL.

Details on this clonotype: A much bigger clone sits one base away, suggesting this may be a read error. The chain employs TRBV7-2 and TRBJ2-5; 8 positions agree with TRBD1. Trimming cost V 1 base and J 1 base; bases outside gene matches: 2. The CDR3 length is 15 residues. The germline V gene encodes CDR1 SGHTA and CDR2 FQGNSA. CDR3: CASSLVGTGQETQYF. The CDR3 DNA reads TGTGCCAGCAGCTTAGTCGGGACAGGCCAAGAGACCCAGTACTTC.

This clonotype showed up just a few times. The chain joins TRBV7-8 to TRBJ1-1; D uncertain. The CDR3 runs to 13 residues. CDR1 is SGHVS and CDR2 is FQNEAQ in the germline V gene. V was clipped by 4 bases and J by 1 base, with 7 bases between them. The CDR3 loop is CASSYTWNTEAFF. CDR3 DNA: TGTGCCAGCAGCTATACGTGGAACACTGAAGCTTTCTTT.

The chain links TRBV14 to TRBJ2-5; D is perhaps TRBD2 (7 bases). Trimming pared 1 base from V and 4 bases from J, leaving 13 bases between. The CDR3 extends over 15 amino acids. Germline assignment: CDR1 SGHDN and CDR2 FVKESK. CDR3 DNA sequence: TGTGCCAGCAGCCAAGCCGGCCGGGGGGCAGAGACCCAGTACTTC. Protein sequence: CASSQAGRGAETQYF.

V and J are TRBV19 and TRBJ1-5; D gene unclear. CDR3 size: 15 residues. Trimming shortened V by 6 bases and J by 5 bases, and 17 bases separated the two germline ends. Germline CDR1 and CDR2: LNHDA and SQIVND (reference sequence). The CDR3 coding sequence is TGTGCCAGTAGGGGTCGAGGGAGGGCTGATCAGCCCCAGCATTTT. Its translation: CASRGRGRADQPQHF.

The table lists this clonotype with a few counts. V is TRBV6-1 and J is TRBJ1-6; 7 bases are shared with TRBD1. Germline assignment: CDR1 MNHNS and CDR2 SASEGT. This CDR3 comprises 15 residues. The V gene end was trimmed by 1 base and the J gene end by 6 bases; junction bases not matched to a gene: 3. CDR3 region: CASSEVTGSNSPLHF. CDR3 bases: TGTGCCAGCAGTGAAGTGACAGGGTCTAATTCACCCCTCCACTTT.

For the CDR3, the DNA is TGTGCCAGCAGGACAGAAGCGGGGGGCACAGATACGCAGTATTTT. This sequence encodes CASRTEAGGTDTQYF. The genes are TRBV27 and TRBJ2-3, with 8 bases that match TRBD2. This CDR3 region has 15 residues. Germline CDR1 reads MNHEY; CDR2 reads SMNVEV (reference sequence). J gave up 1 base and V 6 bases, and 6 bases lay outside the gene matches.

This clonotype was seen a single time. The chain links TRBV7-3 to TRBJ2-1; D is tentatively TRBD1 or TRBD2 (5 bases each). The CDR3 covers 12 residues. The germline CDR1 and CDR2 sequences are SGHTA and FQGTGA. V was shortened by 11 bases and J by 9 bases, with 17 bases between the two germline ends. The CDR3: CAEDRDGGEQFF. CDR3 sequence (DNA): TGTGCCGAAGATAGGGATGGGGGTGAGCAGTTCTTC.

This clonotype has just a few counts. The chain employs TRBV6-2 or TRBV6-3 and TRBJ2-7, with TRBD1 matching 7 bases. Looked up from germline, CDR1 is MNHEY and CDR2 is SVGEGT. This CDR3 has 14 residues. After removal of 6 bases from V and 3 bases from J, the junction contained 8 bases not matched to a gene. The CDR3 DNA reads TGTGCCAGCAGCCTATACAGGGGTAACTACGAGCAGTACGTC. It specifies CASSLYRGNYEQYV.

Concerning this clonotype: No conserved phenylalanine or tryptophan is present at the end of the CDR3, so a read error is the likely explanation. This chain connects TRBV28 to TRBJ2-3, with D maybe TRBD2 (6 bases). The CDR3 spans 14 residues. Germline loops: CDR1 MDHEN, CDR2 SYDVKM. The V and J ends lost 5 bases and 2 bases respectively, with 11 bases between them. CDR3 amino acids: CASSLGGHTDTQYS. The CDR3 bases are TGTGCCAGCAGTCTCGGGGGTCACACAGATACGCAGTATTCT.

This clonotype appeared a few times. The J gene is TRBJ1-5, the V gene TRBV6-2 or TRBV6-3; D is perhaps TRBD1 (6 bases). The length of the CDR3 is 15 residues. With 0 bases removed from V and 3 bases from J, the gap between germline ends came to 9 bases. Germline V gene lookup returns CDR1 MNHEY and CDR2 SVGEGT. CDR3 region: CASSYSGQNNQPQHF. As DNA, the CDR3 is TGTGCCAGCAGTTACTCTGGACAGAACAATCAGCCCCAGCATTTT.